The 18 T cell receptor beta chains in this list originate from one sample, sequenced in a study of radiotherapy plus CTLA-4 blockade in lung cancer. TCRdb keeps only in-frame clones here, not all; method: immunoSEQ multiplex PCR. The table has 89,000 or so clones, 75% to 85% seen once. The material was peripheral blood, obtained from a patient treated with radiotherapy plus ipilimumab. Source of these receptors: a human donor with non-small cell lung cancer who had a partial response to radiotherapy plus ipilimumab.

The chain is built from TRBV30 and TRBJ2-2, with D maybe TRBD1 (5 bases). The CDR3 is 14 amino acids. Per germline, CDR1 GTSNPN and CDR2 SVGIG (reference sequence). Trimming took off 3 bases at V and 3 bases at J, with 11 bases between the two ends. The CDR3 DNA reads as TGTGCCTGGAGGGTCGACAGCCACACCGGGGAGCTGTTTTTT. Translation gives CAWRVDSHTGELFF. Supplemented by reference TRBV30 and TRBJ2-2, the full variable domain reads SQTIHQWPATLVQPVGSPLSLECTVEGTSNPNLYWYRQAAGRGLQLLFYSVGIGQISSEVPQNLSASRPQDRQFILSSKKLLLSDSGFYLCAWRVDSHTGELFFGEGSRLTVL.

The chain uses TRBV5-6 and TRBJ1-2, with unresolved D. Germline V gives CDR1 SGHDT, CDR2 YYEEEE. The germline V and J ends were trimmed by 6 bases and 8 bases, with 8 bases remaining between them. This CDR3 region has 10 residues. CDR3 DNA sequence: TGTGCCAGCACCCCCCGGGGCTACACCTTC. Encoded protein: CASTPRGYTF.

CDR3 loop: CATSRGDSEKLFF. CDR3 coding DNA: TGTGCCACCAGCAGAGGGGACAGTGAAAAACTGTTTTTT. This chain uses TRBV15 with TRBJ1-4; the match to TRBD1 covers 7 bases. V lost 1 base to trimming and J lost 7 bases; unmatched junction nucleotides: 0. The V gene's germline CDR1 is LNHNV and CDR2 YYDKDF (reference sequence). CDR3 length: 13 residues.

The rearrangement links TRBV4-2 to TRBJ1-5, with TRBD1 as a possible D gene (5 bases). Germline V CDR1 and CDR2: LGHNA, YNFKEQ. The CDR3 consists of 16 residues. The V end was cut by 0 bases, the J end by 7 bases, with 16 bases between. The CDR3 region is CASSQDAQVGNQPQHF. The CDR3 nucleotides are TGTGCCAGCAGCCAAGATGCACAGGTTGGTAACCAGCCCCAGCATTTT.

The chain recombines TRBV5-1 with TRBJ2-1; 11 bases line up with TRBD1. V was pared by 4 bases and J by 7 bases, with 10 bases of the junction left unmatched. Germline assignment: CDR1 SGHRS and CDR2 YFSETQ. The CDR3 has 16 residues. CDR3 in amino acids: CASSAGQGVSVNEQFF. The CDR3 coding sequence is TGCGCCAGCAGCGCGGGACAGGGGGTTTCGGTAAATGAGCAGTTCTTC. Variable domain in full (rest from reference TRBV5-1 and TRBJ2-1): KAGVTQTPRYLIKTRGQQVTLSCSPISGHRSVSWYQQTPGQGLQFLFEYFSETQRNKGNFPGRFSGRQFSNSRSEMNVSTLELGDSALYLCASSAGQGVSVNEQFFGPGTRLTVL.

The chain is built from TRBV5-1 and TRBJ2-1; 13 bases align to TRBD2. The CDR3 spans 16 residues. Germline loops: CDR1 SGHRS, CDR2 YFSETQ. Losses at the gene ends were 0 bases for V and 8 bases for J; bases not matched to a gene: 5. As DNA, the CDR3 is TGCGCCAGCAGCTTGGCTGGGACTAGCGGGAACGATGAGCAGTTCTTC. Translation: CASSLAGTSGNDEQFF.

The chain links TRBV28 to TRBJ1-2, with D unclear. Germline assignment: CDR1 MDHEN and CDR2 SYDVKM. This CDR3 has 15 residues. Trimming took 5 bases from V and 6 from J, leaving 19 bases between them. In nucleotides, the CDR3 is TGTGCCAGCAGTATCGGATATCTAGCAGCCAATGGCTACACCTTC. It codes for CASSIGYLAANGYTF.

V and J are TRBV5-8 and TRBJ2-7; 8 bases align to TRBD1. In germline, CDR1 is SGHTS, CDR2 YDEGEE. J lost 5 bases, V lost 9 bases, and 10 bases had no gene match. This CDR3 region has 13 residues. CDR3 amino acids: CAIKTGAGNEQYF. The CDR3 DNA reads TGTGCCATCAAGACAGGGGCGGGAAACGAGCAGTACTTC.

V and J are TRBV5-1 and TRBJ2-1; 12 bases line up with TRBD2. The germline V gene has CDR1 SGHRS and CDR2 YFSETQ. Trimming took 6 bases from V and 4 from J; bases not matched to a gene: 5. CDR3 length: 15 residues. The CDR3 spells CASTKTSGSYNEQFF. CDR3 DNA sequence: TGCGCCAGCACCAAGACTAGCGGGAGTTACAATGAGCAGTTCTTC.

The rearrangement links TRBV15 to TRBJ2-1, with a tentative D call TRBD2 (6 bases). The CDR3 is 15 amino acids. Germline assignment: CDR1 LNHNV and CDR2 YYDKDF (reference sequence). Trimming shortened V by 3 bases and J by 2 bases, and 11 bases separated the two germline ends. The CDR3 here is CATSRGRGAYNEQFF. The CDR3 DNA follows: TGTGCCACCAGCAGGGGGCGGGGAGCCTACAATGAGCAGTTCTTC. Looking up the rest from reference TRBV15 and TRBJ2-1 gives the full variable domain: DAMVIQNPRYQVTQFGKPVTLSCSQTLNHNVMYWYQQKSSQAPKLLFHYYDKDFNNEADTPDNFQSRRPNTSFCFLDIRSPGLGDTAMYLCATSRGRGAYNEQFFGPGTRLTVL.

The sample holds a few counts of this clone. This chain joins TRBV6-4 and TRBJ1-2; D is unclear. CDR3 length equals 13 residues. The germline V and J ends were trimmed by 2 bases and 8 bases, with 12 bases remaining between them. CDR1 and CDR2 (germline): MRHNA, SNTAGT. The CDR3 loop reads CASSDTGSGGYTF. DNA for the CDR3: TGTGCCAGCAGTGACACGGGGTCCGGCGGCTACACCTTC.

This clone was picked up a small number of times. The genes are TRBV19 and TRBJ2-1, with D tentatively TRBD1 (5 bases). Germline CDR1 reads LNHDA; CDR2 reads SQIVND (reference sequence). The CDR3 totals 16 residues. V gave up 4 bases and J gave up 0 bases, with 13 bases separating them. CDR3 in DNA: TGTGCCAGTAGTAGCTACAGGATGAGCTCCTACAATGAGCAGTTCTTC. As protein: CASSSYRMSSYNEQFF.

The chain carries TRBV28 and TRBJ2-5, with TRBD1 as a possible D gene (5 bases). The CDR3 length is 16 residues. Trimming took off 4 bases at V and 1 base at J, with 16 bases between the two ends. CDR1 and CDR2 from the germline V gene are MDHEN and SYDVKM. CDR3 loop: CASSSSGVTVQETQYF. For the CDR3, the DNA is TGTGCCAGCAGTTCCTCGGGTGTGACAGTCCAAGAGACCCAGTACTTC.

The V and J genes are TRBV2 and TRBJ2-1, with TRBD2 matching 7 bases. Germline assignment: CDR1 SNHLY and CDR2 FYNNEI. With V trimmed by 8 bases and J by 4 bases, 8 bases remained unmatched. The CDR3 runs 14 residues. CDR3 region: CASLAVARYNEQFF. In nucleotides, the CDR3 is TGTGCCAGCCTAGCGGTAGCGAGATACAATGAGCAGTTCTTC. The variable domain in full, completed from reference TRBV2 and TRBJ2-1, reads EPEVTQTPSHQVTQMGQEVILRCVPISNHLYFYWYRQILGQKVEFLVSFYNNEISEKSEIFDDQFSVERPDGSNFTLKIRSTKLEDSAMYFCASLAVARYNEQFFGPGTRLTVL.

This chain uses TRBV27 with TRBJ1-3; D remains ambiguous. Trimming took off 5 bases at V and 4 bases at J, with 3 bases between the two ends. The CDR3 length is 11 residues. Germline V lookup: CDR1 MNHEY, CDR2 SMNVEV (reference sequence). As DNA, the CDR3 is TGTGCCAGCAGTGAGGGAAACACCATATATTTT. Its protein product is CASSEGNTIYF.

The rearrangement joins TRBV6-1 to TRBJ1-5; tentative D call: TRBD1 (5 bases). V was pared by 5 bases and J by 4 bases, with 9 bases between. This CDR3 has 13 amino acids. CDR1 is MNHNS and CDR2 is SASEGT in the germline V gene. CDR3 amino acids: CASSRGLNQPQHF. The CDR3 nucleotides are TGTGCCAGCAGTCGGGGACTTAATCAGCCCCAGCATTTT.

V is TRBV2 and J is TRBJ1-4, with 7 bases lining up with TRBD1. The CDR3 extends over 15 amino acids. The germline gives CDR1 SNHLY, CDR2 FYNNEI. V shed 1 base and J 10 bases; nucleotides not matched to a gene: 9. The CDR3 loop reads CASSEEGGPDGKLFF. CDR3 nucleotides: TGTGCCAGCAGTGAAGAAGGGGGCCCTGACGGAAAACTGTTTTTT.

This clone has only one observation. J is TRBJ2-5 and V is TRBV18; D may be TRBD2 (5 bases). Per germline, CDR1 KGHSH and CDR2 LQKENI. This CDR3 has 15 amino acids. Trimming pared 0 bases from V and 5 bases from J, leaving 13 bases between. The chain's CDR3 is CASSPPGSGLETQYF. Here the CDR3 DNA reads TGTGCCAGCTCACCACCGGGGAGTGGACTGGAGACCCAGTACTTC.